This TCR beta chain derives from a study of blood T cell repertoires in COVID-19. Looking at the study overall: From the United States, Italy and Spain came samples of acute and convalescent COVID-19.

The authors' processing: From reference gene primer amplification, estimates of nucleated cell counts were derived. The assay was immunoSEQ multiplex PCR, and TCRdb's table has in-frame clones only and misses some. Clonal size and the V and J genes are those of that table, whereas D and trimming came from the DNA. The sample yields approximately 240,000 clones, roughly 84% seen once. This CDR3 has 12 amino acids. Germline V gene lookup returns CDR1 SEHNR and CDR2 FQNEAQ (reference sequence). The V end was cut by 10 bases, the J end by 6 bases, with 12 bases between. The sample was peripheral blood. The sequence was obtained from a woman aged 80 or over with active or convalescent COVID-19. The chain recombines TRBV7-9 with TRBJ2-2; D may be TRBD2 (6 bases). CDR3 nucleotides: TGTGCCACCGGGGGACCACCCGGGGAGCTGTTTTTT. Translating gives CATGGPPGELFF.